This entry is about one T cell receptor beta chain. Its target antigen remains unknown. The input lacks base qualities; no much larger clone sits a single base away. The sample belongs to a study of Ad26.COV2.S vaccination and SARS-CoV-2 variants (dated by TCRdb to the early 2020s). General notes on the study: Vaccine-arm donors came from COV1001, a multicentre, randomized, double-blind, placebo-controlled phase I-IIa trial of Ad26.COV2.S in healthy adults. Investigators did not know the trial group allocation while performing experiments and assessing outcomes. Ad26.COV2.S was administered intramuscularly at 5 x 10^10 or 1 x 10^11 viral particles, either as a single shot or as two shots given 56 days apart. Trial participants were randomized into five groups of five: low-dose or high-dose Ad26.COV2.S given once or twice, or placebo on both occasions. The TCR-sequenced set comprised about 32 samples: approximately 19 Ad26.COV2.S vaccine recipients, 5 placebo recipients and 8 SARS-CoV-2 convalescent individuals. TCRbeta repertoire sequencing was used to assess the specificity and breadth of SARS-CoV-2-reactive T cell receptors after Ad26.COV2.S vaccination.

Study-level results and caveats: It was noted by the authors that total T cell responses may have been underestimated by the TCR breadth and depth analyses. Non-spike TCR breadth was comparable between vaccine and placebo recipients, consistent with the vaccine containing only spike. Compared with placebo recipients, Ad26.COV2.S recipients showed higher spike-specific TCR breadth (P = 0.0014). After vaccination, substantial breadth of spike-specific CD8+ and CD4+ T cell responses was reported. Comparing responses between vaccine doses or regimens was not something the study was powered to do.

TCRbeta CDR3 regions were sequenced with the immunoSEQ Assay. After extraction, genomic DNA underwent amplification by bias-controlled multiplex PCR, followed by high-throughput sequencing. Under the source paper's analysis protocol: To quantify the absolute abundance of every unique TCRbeta CDR3 region, sequences were collapsed and filtered. T cell fraction was estimated by normalizing TCRbeta template counts to usable DNA, which was measured by amplifying reference genes present in all nucleated cells. Repertoire TCRs were annotated as SARS-CoV-2-specific by exact matching of V gene, CDR3 amino acid sequence and J gene to a known reactive TCR set. The reference SARS-CoV-2 TCR set was obtained from MIRA and was filtered for enrichment in COVID-19-positive ImmuneCODE repertoires, whereby public or cross-reactive TCRs were removed. Drawing on the MIRA antigens, annotated TCRs were analysed further at the level of specific ORF or position within ORF. Depth was the summed frequency of annotated unique rearrangements, while breadth was defined as annotated unique rearrangements over total unique productive rearrangements. TCR breadth was compared between groups using two-sided Wilcoxon rank-sum tests. Imported from immuneACCESS, the table was reduced by TCRdb to in-frame sequences with V and J called. These copies leave out some clones; in studies compared against another copy, an unresolved V gene accounts for under half, and the cause of the remainder is not known. V and J calls and clone size are those listed in that table; D and trimming were worked out from the DNA. The sample yields around 350,000 clones; 70% to 90% were counted once. The ten top clones hold 3.3% of the sample.

This sample's treatment or condition label indicates: approximately 18 received Ad26.COV2.S at low or high dose, single or two shots; roughly five received placebo; per-sample allocation not given. Repertoires of vaccine and placebo recipients were sequenced from samples collected on day 63 after the first injection. In Cohort 1b, about 27 adults aged 18-55 years were enrolled at a single site in Boston, USA, between 29 July and 7 August 2020. Ad26.COV2.S consisted of a replication-incompetent adenovirus type 26 vector by which a prefusion-stabilized SARS-CoV-2 spike protein from the original Wuhan strain was expressed. The germline V gene (reference sequence) supplies CDR1 SGHNT and CDR2 YYREEE. The CDR3 covers 17 residues, taking in both the cysteine and the phenylalanine. CDR3 DNA only is kept here, 51 bases in frame from base 1. V is shortened by 4 bases, J by 1 base, and the region joining them spans 21 bases.

The chain uses TRBV5-4 and TRBJ2-7, with an unclear D gene assignment. The sequenced sample was peripheral blood, obtained in a trial of Ad26.COV2.S vaccine versus placebo. The clonotype originates from a person aged 18-65 years who received the Ad26.COV2.S COVID-19 vaccine or a placebo. The CDR3 region: CASSVPIGVLKSYEQYF. The bases are TGTGCCAGCAGCGTTCCTATCGGAGTCCTAAAGTCCTACGAGCAGTACTTC.